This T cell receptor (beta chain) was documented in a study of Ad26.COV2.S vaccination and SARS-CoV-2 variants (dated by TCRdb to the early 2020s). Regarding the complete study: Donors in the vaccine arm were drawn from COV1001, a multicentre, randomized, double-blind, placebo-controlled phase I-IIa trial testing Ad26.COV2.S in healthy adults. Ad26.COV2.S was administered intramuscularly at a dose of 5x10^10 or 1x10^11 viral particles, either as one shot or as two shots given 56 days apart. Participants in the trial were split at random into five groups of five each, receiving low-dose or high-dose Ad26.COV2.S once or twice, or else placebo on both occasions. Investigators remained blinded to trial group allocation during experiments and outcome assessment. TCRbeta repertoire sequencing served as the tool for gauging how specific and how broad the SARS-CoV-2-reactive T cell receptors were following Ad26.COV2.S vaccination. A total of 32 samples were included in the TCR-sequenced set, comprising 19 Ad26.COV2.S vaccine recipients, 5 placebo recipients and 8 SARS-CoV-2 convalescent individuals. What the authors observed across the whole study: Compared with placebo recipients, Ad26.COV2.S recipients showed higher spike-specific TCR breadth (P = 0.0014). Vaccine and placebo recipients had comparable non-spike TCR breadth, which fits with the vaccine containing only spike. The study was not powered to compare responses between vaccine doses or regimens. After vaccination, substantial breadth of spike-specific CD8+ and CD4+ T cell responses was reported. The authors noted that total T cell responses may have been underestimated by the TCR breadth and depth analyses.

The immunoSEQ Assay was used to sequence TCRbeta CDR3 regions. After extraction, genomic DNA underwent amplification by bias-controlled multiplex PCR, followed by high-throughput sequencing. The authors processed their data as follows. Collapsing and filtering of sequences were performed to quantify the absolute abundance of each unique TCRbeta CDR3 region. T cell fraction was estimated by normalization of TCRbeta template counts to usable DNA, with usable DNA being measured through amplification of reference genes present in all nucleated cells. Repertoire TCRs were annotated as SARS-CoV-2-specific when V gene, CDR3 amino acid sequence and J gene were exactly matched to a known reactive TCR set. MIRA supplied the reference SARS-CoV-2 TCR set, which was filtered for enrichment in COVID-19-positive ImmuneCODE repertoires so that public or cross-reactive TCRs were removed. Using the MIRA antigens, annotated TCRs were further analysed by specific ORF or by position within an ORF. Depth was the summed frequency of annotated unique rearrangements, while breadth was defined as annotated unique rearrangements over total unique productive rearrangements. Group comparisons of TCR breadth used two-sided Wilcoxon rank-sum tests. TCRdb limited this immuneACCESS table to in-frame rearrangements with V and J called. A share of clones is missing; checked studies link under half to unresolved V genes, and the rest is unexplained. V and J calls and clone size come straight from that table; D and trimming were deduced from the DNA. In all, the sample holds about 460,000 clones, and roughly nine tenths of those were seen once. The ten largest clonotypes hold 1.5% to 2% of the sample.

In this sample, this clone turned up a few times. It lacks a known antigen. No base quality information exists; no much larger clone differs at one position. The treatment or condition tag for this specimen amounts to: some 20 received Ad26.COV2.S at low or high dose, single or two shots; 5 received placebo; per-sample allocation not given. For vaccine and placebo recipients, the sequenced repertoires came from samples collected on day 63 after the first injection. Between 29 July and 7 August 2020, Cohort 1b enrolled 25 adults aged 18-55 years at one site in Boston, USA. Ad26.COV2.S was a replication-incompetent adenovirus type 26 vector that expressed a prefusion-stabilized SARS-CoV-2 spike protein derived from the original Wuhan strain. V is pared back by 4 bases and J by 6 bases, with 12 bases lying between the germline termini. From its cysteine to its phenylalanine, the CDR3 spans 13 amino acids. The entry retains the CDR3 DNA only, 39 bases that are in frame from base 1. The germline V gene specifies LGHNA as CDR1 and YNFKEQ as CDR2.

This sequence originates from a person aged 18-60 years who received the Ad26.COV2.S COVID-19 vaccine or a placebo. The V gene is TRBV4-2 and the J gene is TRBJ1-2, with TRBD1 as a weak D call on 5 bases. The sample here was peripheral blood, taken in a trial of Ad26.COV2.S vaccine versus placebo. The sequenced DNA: TGTGCCAGCAGCCCACAGGTCCCCAATGGCTACACCTTC. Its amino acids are CASSPQVPNGYTF.